This T cell receptor beta chain was identified in a study of beta chain features in type 1 diabetes (dated by TCRdb to the late 2010s). Background for the entire study: No differences in mean age, gender distribution, total cell number or subset yield were found between patients and healthy donors. A total of under 120,000,000 sorted cells were examined across all samples, and RNA yield correlated strongly with the number of cells per subset. The study compared TCRB repertoires of sorted circulating CD4+ T cell subsets between recently diagnosed type 1 diabetes patients and matched healthy donors. Regulatory and stem cell-like memory subsets were obtained from only 8 patients and about 8 healthy donors, while naive and central memory subsets were obtained from all 30 or so donors. Study-level results and caveats: Sequencing cDNA rather than genomic DNA could over-represent highly expressing activated cells, although activation and CD3 levels did not differ between groups. Naive, central memory and regulatory TCRB repertoires appeared more similar among patients than among healthy donors. Shorter templates might be favored by PCR, yet because patient and control samples were amplified and corrected together, any such skew would affect both groups equally. Fewer insertions and more nucleotide deletions at VDJ recombination sites were observed in patients with type 1 diabetes, implying thymic rearrangement abnormalities. A moderate but significant shortening of TCRB CDR3 length was observed in type 1 diabetes patients in all four CD4+ subsets. Only small numbers of individuals were included in the HLA sub-analyses, which left unresolved whether HLA type had any influence on TCRB rearrangement.

Each donor gave one peripheral blood draw, averaging approximately 120 mL, which was collected into heparinised tubes. A BD FACSAria II and a panel including CD45RO, CCR7, CD25, CD127, CD95 and CD27 were used to sort naive, central memory, regulatory and stem cell-like memory CD4+ T cells. All sorted populations exceeded 95% purity. Right away, PBMCs were isolated by Lymphoprep density gradient centrifugation and were stained directly, with no culture step. Samples were stained and sorted in pairs, with one healthy donor and one patient per experiment, so that batch effects were minimized. Concerning this clone itself: The antigen this receptor binds is unknown. No clone much larger than this one lies a single base away; base qualities are absent.

The entire amount of isolated RNA was reverse transcribed using the High Capacity cDNA Reverse Transcription Kit, so the sequenced TCRB transcripts were expressed ones. Deep immunoSEQ sequencing was applied to naive, central memory and regulatory T cell samples, giving an average of roughly 3.5 million total reads per sample. Sorted cells were lysed in RLT buffer, and RNA was extracted using DNase-treated RNeasy Micro or Mini kits according to cell number. Each cell subset was processed on its own to prevent cross-contamination, while patient and healthy donor samples were processed together. The immunoSEQ multiplex PCR was used to amplify TCRB sequences from cDNA, generating 87-bp fragments that spanned the CDR3 region. Sequencing of the amplicons was performed on the Illumina HiSeq platform. For the original study's pipeline: Synthetic template baselines were used to correct PCR bias computationally, reads within Hamming distance 2 were collapsed together, and singletons that could not be merged were discarded. Reads were aligned against IMGT so that V, D and J genes, CDR3 length and insertions or deletions at six rearrangement sites could be assigned. Within each subset, clonotype counts were normalized to the number of sorted cells before true diversity and Gini coefficients were calculated with the tcR R package. The overlap coefficient, calculated on TCRB nucleotide sequences, was used to quantify repertoire sharing. Out-of-frame TCRB sequences from naive cells were analyzed to stand in for the pre-selection repertoire. TCRdb limited this immuneACCESS table to in-frame rearrangements with V and J called. A share of clones is missing; checked studies link under half to unresolved V genes, and the rest is unexplained. The V and J calls and clone size are taken from that table; D and trimming were inferred from the DNA. Within this sample are under 900,000 clones, with 15% to 20% of them counted one time only. Together, the top ten hold around 0.02% of the sample.

Trimming removed 5 bases from V and 7 bases from J, leaving 18 bases between the germline ends. The germline V gene provides CDR1 SGHAT and CDR2 FQNNGV. From the cysteine through the phenylalanine, the CDR3 covers 15 amino acids. CDR3 DNA only is kept here, 45 bases in frame from base 1. Sequencing was carried out using naive CD4+ T cells from blood. Taken with the paper, the label for cell subset or site translates to: true naive CD4+ T cells. This sequence was found in a young woman in good health. Here the chain combines TRBV11-2 and TRBJ2-4; D gene: possibly TRBD1, on 5 matching bases. The CDR3 reads as follows: CASSPVGQAINIQYF. The DNA is TGTGCCAGCAGCCCGGTGGGGCAGGCAATTAACATTCAGTACTTC.